Below are 19 T cell receptor beta chains sequenced from a single sample in a study of control samples from healthy donors and cancer patients. Clones were sequenced by immunoSEQ multiplex PCR, and TCRdb holds only the in-frame ones, with some missing. The table includes tens of thousands of clones, around 94% detected once. Sequenced material: blood. Receptors originate from a man aged 25-45 years in good health.

V gene TRBV5-4 combines with J gene TRBJ1-1, with D tentatively TRBD1 (6 bases). Germline V gene lookup returns CDR1 SGHNT and CDR2 YYREEE (reference sequence). The CDR3 runs to 15 residues. Deletions cut 3 bases from V and 4 bases from J, with 16 bases between. CDR3 amino acids: CASSWGGTGFTEAFF. CDR3 coding DNA: TGTGCCAGCAGCTGGGGGGGCACAGGGTTCACTGAAGCTTTCTTT.

J is TRBJ1-5 and V is TRBV5-8; a weak D match, TRBD1 (6 bases). The CDR3 extends over 16 amino acids. V gave up 2 bases and J gave up 9 bases, with 21 bases separating them. Germline V gives CDR1 SGHTS, CDR2 YDEGEE. The CDR3 sequence is CASSFIPQGPGRPQHF. The CDR3 DNA reads TGTGCCAGCAGCTTTATTCCTCAGGGGCCTGGGCGGCCCCAGCATTTT.

The V and J genes are TRBV6-1 and TRBJ2-1; a possible D gene is TRBD2 (6 bases). The CDR3 totals 17 residues. Germline-derived CDR1 and CDR2 are MNHNS and SASEGT. Between the trimmed V and J ends, which lost 3 bases and 2 bases, there was a span of 17 bases. The CDR3 protein is CASSDMRELYTYNEQFF. CDR3 DNA sequence: TGTGCCAGCAGTGACATGCGGGAACTCTATACCTACAATGAGCAGTTCTTC.

This chain joins TRBV6-1 and TRBJ2-7, with 13 bases aligning to TRBD2. Germline loops: CDR1 MNHNS, CDR2 SASEGT. J lost 4 bases, V lost 4 bases, and 7 bases had no gene match. This CDR3 region has 16 residues. The chain's CDR3 is CASSGRTSGRAYEQYF. CDR3 nucleotides: TGTGCCAGCAGTGGAAGAACTAGCGGGAGGGCTTACGAGCAGTACTTC.

The J gene is TRBJ1-1, the V gene TRBV19; D unresolved. The length of the CDR3 is 14 residues. V was pared by 0 bases and J by 0 bases, with 5 bases between. CDR1 is LNHDA and CDR2 is SQIVND in the germline V gene (reference sequence). The CDR3 nucleotides read TGTGCCAGTAGTATAGAGGGGATGAACACTGAAGCTTTCTTT. Translation: CASSIEGMNTEAFF.

The J gene is TRBJ2-1, the V gene TRBV4-1; TRBD1 aligns across 7 bases. V lost 4 bases and J lost 6; bases outside the gene matches: 9. The CDR3 spans 15 residues. Germline CDR1 and CDR2: MGHRA and YSYEKL. The DNA for the CDR3 is TGCGCCAGCAGCCTTCCGGGACAGATGTTCAATGAGCAGTTCTTC. Its translation is CASSLPGQMFNEQFF.

The V call is TRBV7-9, the J call TRBJ1-6; possibly TRBD1 for D (5 bases). This CDR3 contains 14 residues. Germline loops: CDR1 SEHNR, CDR2 FQNEAQ (reference sequence). The germline V and J ends were trimmed by 5 bases and 16 bases, with 21 bases remaining between them. The CDR3 nucleotides read TGTGCCAGCAGCCCCTGGACCACAGGTTCTACTCTCCACTTT. Protein sequence: CASSPWTTGSTLHF.

This chain connects TRBV3-1 (or the pseudogene TRBV3-2) to TRBJ1-1, with 7 nucleotides matching TRBD1. The trim removed 1 base at V and 7 bases at J, leaving 6 bases unmatched. The CDR3 has 14 amino acids. From germline, CDR1 is LGHDT and CDR2 YNNKEL (reference sequence). The CDR3 protein is CASSQVGGAGEAFF. The CDR3 region has the DNA TGTGCCAGCAGCCAAGTAGGGGGCGCCGGTGAAGCTTTCTTT.

This clone was counted a single time. V and J are TRBV6-2 or TRBV6-3 and TRBJ1-5; D is undetermined. Germline loops: CDR1 MNHEY, CDR2 SVGEGT. The ends were cut back, 3 bases at V and 2 bases at J, with 17 bases in the middle. The CDR3 covers 17 residues. The CDR3 protein is CASSYRESGRGNQPQHF. The CDR3 DNA reads as TGTGCCAGCAGTTATAGGGAGAGTGGGAGAGGCAATCAGCCCCAGCATTTT.

V gene TRBV24-1 combines with J gene TRBJ2-7; unclear D gene. The CDR3 totals 16 residues. V lost 5 bases and J lost 0, with 16 bases in between. The germline CDR1 and CDR2 sequences are KGHDR and SFDVKD. CDR3 sequence: CATSGPGSGSSYEQYF. CDR3 DNA sequence: TGTGCCACCAGTGGACCCGGGTCCGGAAGCTCCTACGAGCAGTACTTC.

The table lists this clone with a count of one. This CDR3 reads CASSLEGIRETQYF. The CDR3, as DNA: TGCGCCAGCAGCTTGGAAGGAATTCGAGAGACCCAGTACTTC. The J gene is TRBJ2-5, the V gene TRBV5-1; D not resolved. Germline values: CDR1 SGHRS, CDR2 YFSETQ. V lost 0 bases and J lost 4, with 10 bases in between. This CDR3 is 14 amino acids long.

The chain combines TRBV30 with TRBJ1-1; D remains unclear. V shed 7 bases and J shed 5 bases, with 20 bases lying between them. Germline V gene sequence: CDR1 GTSNPN, CDR2 SVGIG (reference sequence). The CDR3 runs 14 residues. The CDR3 DNA sequence: TGTGCCTTTTTACCGGGCTACACTGGGACTGAAGCTTTCTTT. This gives the protein CAFLPGYTGTEAFF.

The V and J genes are TRBV5-1 and TRBJ2-5; D call uncertain. Trimming took 0 bases from V and 5 from J, leaving 2 bases between them. In germline, CDR1 is SGHRS, CDR2 YFSETQ. This CDR3 is 11 amino acids long. The CDR3: CASSLDETQYF. DNA of the CDR3: TGCGCCAGCAGCTTGGACGAGACCCAGTACTTC. The variable domain in full, with the rest retrieved from reference TRBV5-1 and TRBJ2-5, is KAGVTQTPRYLIKTRGQQVTLSCSPISGHRSVSWYQQTPGQGLQFLFEYFSETQRNKGNFPGRFSGRQFSNSRSEMNVSTLELGDSALYLCASSLDETQYFGPGTRLLVL.

The chain employs TRBV14 and TRBJ1-2; a weak D match, TRBD1 (6 bases). V dropped 1 base and J dropped 1 base, with 10 bases sitting between them. The CDR3 loop spans 15 amino acids. The germline V gene has CDR1 SGHDN and CDR2 FVKESK. CDR3 DNA: TGTGCCAGCAGCCAAGGCAGGACAGATAACTATGGCTACACCTTC. Protein product: CASSQGRTDNYGYTF.

This chain joins TRBV28 and TRBJ1-2; a possible D gene is TRBD1 (6 bases). Germline loops: CDR1 MDHEN, CDR2 SYDVKM. Trimming shortened V by 2 bases and J by 5 bases, and 21 bases separated the two germline ends. This CDR3 has 17 residues. CDR3 region: CASSLGSQAGVRYGYTF. Written as DNA, the CDR3 is TGTGCCAGCAGTTTAGGGAGTCAAGCAGGGGTTAGGTATGGCTACACCTTC.

This clone has only one observation. The V and J genes are TRBV24-1 and TRBJ1-1, with 7 bases aligning to TRBD1. In germline, CDR1 is KGHDR, CDR2 SFDVKD. V was pared by 3 bases and J by 7 bases, with 7 bases of the junction left unmatched. The CDR3 length is 14 residues. CDR3 sequence reads: CATSDPEGQLEAFF. The DNA of the CDR3 is TGTGCCACCAGTGATCCCGAGGGACAGCTTGAAGCTTTCTTT.

The CDR3 region is CAWYPSTEAFF. The CDR3, as DNA: TGTGCCTGGTACCCGAGCACTGAAGCTTTCTTT. V gene TRBV30 combines with J gene TRBJ1-1, with D unresolved. V lost 5 bases to trimming and J lost 4 bases, with 8 bases between them. CDR3 size: 11 residues. From germline, CDR1 is GTSNPN and CDR2 SVGIG (reference sequence).

This chain connects TRBV3-1 (or the pseudogene TRBV3-2) to TRBJ1-5; 9 nucleotides agree with TRBD1. Germline CDR1 LGHDT, CDR2 YNNKEL (reference sequence). V shed 4 bases, J shed 1 base, and the junction held 5 bases outside the gene matches. This CDR3 spans 16 amino acids. CDR3 coding DNA: TGTGCCAGCAGCCCGGGACAGGGTGGGAGCAATCAGCCCCAGCATTTT. This encodes CASSPGQGGSNQPQHF.

The gene calls are TRBV15 and TRBJ1-2; 9 bases map to TRBD1. The CDR3 extends over 15 amino acids. CDR1 LNHNV and CDR2 YYDKDF come from the germline V gene (reference sequence). V trimming: 1 base; J trimming: 8 bases; junction bases outside the gene matches: 8. CDR3 amino acids: CATSRAGDREYGYTF. The CDR3 bases are TGTGCCACCAGCAGAGCGGGGGACAGGGAGTACGGCTACACCTTC.